One sample yielded the 27 T cell receptor beta chains listed below, sequenced in a study of CD8 T cells in Susac syndrome. Reverse transcription used roughly 0.5 to 1 ug RNA and random hexamers. Using its own MiXCR run on the immunoSEQ multiplex PCR reads, TCRdb lists one record per CDR3 protein. The sample holds approximately 120,000 distinct CDR3 sequences, 90% to 95% seen once. Sequences were obtained from CD8+ T cells from PBMCs. Source of these receptors: a human donor with multiple sclerosis.

This rearrangement joins TRBV15 to TRBJ2-7, with TRBD1 identical over 7 bases. CDR1 LNHNV and CDR2 YYDKDF come from the germline V gene (reference sequence). The CDR3 is made up of 20 amino acids. V was pared by 5 bases and J by 4 bases, with 26 bases of the junction left unmatched. The CDR3 bases are TGTGCCACCAGCGGCCGCCCCCGGGACAGCCGGACAGGCGAGGGTTACGAGCAGTACGTC. It codes for CATSGRPRDSRTGEGYEQYV.

The V and J genes are TRBV15 and TRBJ2-3; 7 nucleotides agree with TRBD1. V dropped 3 bases and J dropped 0; count of bases not matched to a gene: 3. The CDR3 runs to 15 residues. Germline values: CDR1 LNHNV, CDR2 YYDKDF (reference sequence). The CDR3 here is CATSSTGASTDTQYF. The CDR3 region has the DNA TGTGCCACCAGCAGCACAGGGGCAAGCACAGATACGCAGTATTTT.

The chain combines TRBV29-1 with TRBJ1-1, with D unclear. V was shortened by 3 bases and J by 7 bases, with 6 bases between the two germline ends. This CDR3 is built from 10 residues. Per the germline V gene, CDR1 is SQVTM and CDR2 is ANQGSEA. The CDR3 here is CSVEAGEAFF. The CDR3 nucleotides read TGCAGCGTTGAGGCAGGTGAAGCTTTCTTT.

The rearrangement joins TRBV5-1 to TRBJ2-1, with D tentatively TRBD1 (6 bases). Germline values: CDR1 SGHRS, CDR2 YFSETQ. Trimming removed 4 bases from V and 4 bases from J, with 21 bases in between. The CDR3 runs to 17 residues. The CDR3 here is CASSPQGSRHNYNEQFF. The CDR3 DNA follows: TGCGCCAGCAGCCCACAGGGTTCCCGGCATAATTACAATGAGCAGTTCTTC. Drawing the rest from reference TRBV5-1 and TRBJ2-1, the complete variable domain is KAGVTQTPRYLIKTRGQQVTLSCSPISGHRSVSWYQQTPGQGLQFLFEYFSETQRNKGNFPGRFSGRQFSNSRSEMNVSTLELGDSALYLCASSPQGSRHNYNEQFFGPGTRLTVL.

Comment on this clonotype: Germline and junction disagree at one end, which may indicate a read error. The genes are TRBV27 and TRBJ2-3; tentative D call: TRBD2 (6 bases). This CDR3 is built from 12 residues. Germline lookup yields CDR1 MNHEY and CDR2 SMNVEV (reference sequence). The CDR3 DNA reads as TGTGCCAGCAGTTTATCGGCGGGACCCCCACATTTT. Its protein product is CASSLSAGPPHF.

This clonotype was recorded only once. The chain links TRBV12-2 to TRBJ2-1; TRBD2 reflects the table's D call only, with no check against the DNA. TRBV12-2 is shown as a pseudogene. CDR3 length: 16 residues. CDR3 DNA sequence: TGTGCAAGTCGCTCCGGGACTAGCGCCCCTTACAATGAGCAGTTCTTC. Amino acid sequence: CASRSGTSAPYNEQFF.

The J gene is TRBJ1-2, the V gene TRBV30, with 10 bases that match TRBD1. The CDR3 sequence is 13 residues long. V gave up 0 bases and J gave up 6 bases; unmatched junction bases: 1. CDR1 and CDR2 from the germline V gene are GTSNPN and SVGIG (reference sequence). Here the CDR3 DNA reads TGTGCCTGGAGTGTAGGGACAGGGGATGGCTACACCTTC. The encoded protein is CAWSVGTGDGYTF.

The CDR3 spells CASSLGSGGLNQPQHF. The DNA for the CDR3 is TGTGCCAGCAGCTTAGGATCAGGGGGCCTCAATCAGCCCCAGCATTTT. The rearrangement links TRBV7-9 to TRBJ1-5, with 8 bases lining up with TRBD1. Germline CDR1 SEHNR, CDR2 FQNEAQ (reference sequence). There are 16 residues in the CDR3. J was trimmed by 3 bases and V by 1 base; bases with no gene match: 5. The entire variable domain, with the rest obtained from reference TRBV7-9 and TRBJ1-5, is as follows: DTGVSQNPRHKITKRGQNVTFRCDPISEHNRLYWYRQTLGQGPEFLTYFQNEAQLEKSRLLSDRFSAERPKGSFSTLEIQRTEQGDSAMYLCASSLGSGGLNQPQHFGDGTRLSIL.

The chain recombines TRBV4-1 with TRBJ2-3; no clear D gene. Looked up from germline, CDR1 is MGHRA and CDR2 is YSYEKL. The CDR3 runs to 13 residues. The V and J ends lost 2 bases and 3 bases respectively, with 6 bases between them. This CDR3 is CASSQQQTDTQYF. The CDR3 DNA sequence: TGCGCCAGCAGCCAACAACAGACAGATACGCAGTATTTT.

This chain links TRBV27 with TRBJ2-5; 11 nucleotides align to TRBD2. J lost 4 bases, V lost 2 bases, and 3 bases had no gene match. This CDR3 has 15 residues. Germline V gene data show CDR1 as MNHEY and CDR2 as SMNVEV (reference sequence). The CDR3 region has the DNA TGTGCCAGCAGTTTAGCTAGCGGGAGGTTAGAGACCCAGTACTTC. As protein: CASSLASGRLETQYF.

This clonotype was picked up one time. This chain joins TRBV13 and TRBJ1-1; the D gene is possibly TRBD1 (5 bases). Germline CDR1 and CDR2: PRHDT and FYEKMQ (reference sequence). The CDR3 is 13 residues long. V was pared by 0 bases and J by 8 bases, with 10 bases between. In DNA, the CDR3 is TGTGCCAGCAGCTTAGGCTGGGGGTACGAAGCTTTCTTT. Protein: CASSLGWGYEAFF.

V and J are TRBV2 and TRBJ2-3; weak D call: TRBD1 (5 bases). This CDR3 is 13 amino acids long. Germline assignment: CDR1 SNHLY and CDR2 FYNNEI. Between the trimmed V and J ends, which lost 3 bases and 4 bases, there was a span of 8 bases. CDR3 region: CASSDRDSDTQYF. The CDR3 DNA reads TGTGCCAGCAGTGACAGGGATTCAGATACGCAGTATTTT.

V gene TRBV27 combines with J gene TRBJ2-7; TRBD1 matches 7 bases. CDR3 length equals 13 residues. The J segment lost 3 bases and the V segment lost 6 bases, leaving 5 bases of the junction unmatched. CDR1 is MNHEY and CDR2 is SMNVEV in the germline V gene (reference sequence). The CDR3 coding sequence is TGTGCCAGCAGCTATCGACAGGGCTACGAGCAGTACGTC. Translated, it gives CASSYRQGYEQYV.

The J gene is TRBJ2-7, the V gene TRBV5-1; TRBD1 matches at 8 bases. Germline V gene lookup returns CDR1 SGHRS and CDR2 YFSETQ. The CDR3 totals 15 residues. J lost 3 bases, V lost 4 bases, and 9 bases had no gene match. CDR3 sequence: CASSAYAGGNYEQYF. The CDR3 nucleotides are TGCGCCAGCAGCGCATATGCAGGGGGCAACTACGAGCAGTACTTC.

On this clonotype: The junction does not match germline at one end; this may be a read error. The chain combines TRBV12-3 or TRBV12-4 with TRBJ1-5; D is unclear. The CDR3 has 13 amino acids. This CDR3 is CASSLELNQPRHF. For the CDR3, the DNA is TGTGCCAGCAGTCTCGAGTTGAATCAGCCCCGGCATTTT.

This clonotype occurred a few times. The junction does not match germline at one end; this may be a read error. The chain is built from TRBV29-1 and TRBJ1-1; TRBD1 is a possible D gene (5 bases). The germline gives CDR1 SQVTM, CDR2 ANQGSEA. This CDR3 has 15 residues. The CDR3 nucleotides are TGCAGCGTTGTGGGGGGAGGAGGGAAGAACACTGAAGCTTTTTTT. Protein sequence: CSVVGGGGKNTEAFF.

The chain combines TRBV27 with TRBJ2-5, with 9 bases that match TRBD1. The trim removed 6 bases at V and 3 bases at J, leaving 5 bases unmatched. CDR1 is MNHEY and CDR2 is SMNVEV in the germline V gene (reference sequence). The CDR3 is 14 amino acids. CDR3 loop: CASRQRTGEETQYF. In DNA, the CDR3 is TGTGCCAGCAGGCAAAGGACAGGGGAAGAGACCCAGTACTTC.

This sequence joins TRBV12-3 or TRBV12-4 and TRBJ2-1, with 9 bases that match TRBD2. This CDR3 contains 15 residues. The V and J ends lost 5 bases and 6 bases, in that order; junction bases with no gene match: 8. The DNA of the CDR3 is TGTGCCAGCAGTGCAGCGGGGGGCTTCCTCAATGAGCAGTTCTTC. Translating gives CASSAAGGFLNEQFF.

The V call is TRBV7-9, the J call TRBJ2-2, with D possibly called TRBD1 or TRBD2 (5 bases each). The V end lost 3 bases, the J end lost 3 bases, and 8 bases lay between the germline ends. The germline gives CDR1 SEHNR, CDR2 FQNEAQ (reference sequence). The CDR3 has 14 residues. The CDR3, as DNA: TGTGCCAGCAGCTTTGTGGGGGACACCGGGGAGCTGTTTTTT. Its protein product is CASSFVGDTGELFF.

This clonotype came up a few times. This chain's CDR3 is CASSYYRVTEAFF. Here the CDR3 DNA reads TGTGCCAGCAGTTATTACCGGGTCACTGAAGCTTTCTTT. The chain has TRBV6-2 or TRBV6-3 and TRBJ1-1, with D uncertain. This CDR3 contains 13 residues. Germline CDR1 MNHEY, CDR2 SVGEGT. Trimming stripped 3 bases from V and 4 bases from J, with 9 bases between.

The chain joins TRBV5-1 to TRBJ2-1; D remains unclear. Trimming took 1 base from V and 7 from J, leaving 9 bases between them. Germline values: CDR1 SGHRS, CDR2 YFSETQ. The CDR3 consists of 13 residues. CDR3 nucleotide sequence: TGCGCCAGCAGCTTGAGGGCGTCAAATGAGCAGTTCTTC. It translates to CASSLRASNEQFF.

The DNA for the CDR3 is TGTGCCACCAGTCTTCCTTTCGTCCCCGACGAGCAGTACGTC. Residues: CATSLPFVPDEQYV. V gene TRBV24-1 combines with J gene TRBJ2-7, with D uncertain. Germline-derived CDR1 and CDR2 are KGHDR and SFDVKD. The CDR3 is 14 amino acids. Trimming took off 6 bases at V and 5 bases at J, with 16 bases between the two ends.

The CDR3 sequence: CASSTAEWRNEQFF. CDR3 sequence (DNA): TGTGCCAGCAGCACCGCGGAGTGGAGGAATGAGCAGTTCTTC. The rearrangement links TRBV6-2 or TRBV6-3 to TRBJ2-1, with D maybe TRBD2 (5 bases). The length of the CDR3 is 14 residues. CDR1 MNHEY and CDR2 SVGEGT come from the germline V gene. Trimming pared 6 bases from V and 7 bases from J, leaving 16 bases between.

The chain uses TRBV10-2 and TRBJ2-5; 8 bases fit TRBD2. Germline CDR1 is WSHSY and CDR2 is SAAADI. The V and J ends lost 5 bases and 3 bases, in that order; junction bases with no gene match: 5. There are 14 residues in the CDR3. DNA for the CDR3: TGCGCCAGCAGTATACGGGGGGGAAAAGAGACCCAGTACTTC. It specifies CASSIRGGKETQYF.

The sample holds one count of this clonotype. This chain links TRBV18 with TRBJ1-1, with D possibly being TRBD1 (5 bases). The CDR3 spans 14 residues. Germline V gene lookup returns CDR1 KGHSH and CDR2 LQKENI. V lost 3 bases and J lost 9, with 17 bases in between. As DNA, the CDR3 is TGTGCCAGCTCACCGGACCGGGACGGTTCGCAAGCTTTCTTT. Amino acid sequence: CASSPDRDGSQAFF.

V usage is TRBV4-1 and J usage is TRBJ1-1, with TRBD1 matching over 9 bases. The CDR3 runs 16 residues. V dropped 5 bases and J dropped 3; count of bases not matched to a gene: 10. Germline assignment: CDR1 MGHRA and CDR2 YSYEKL. The CDR3 region has the DNA TGCGCCAGCAGCATCCGGGACAGGGTCGGGGACACTGAAGCTTTCTTT. This gives the protein CASSIRDRVGDTEAFF.

In DNA, the CDR3 is TGTGCCAGCAGTTTTGAGAGGGCCTACGAGCAGTACTTC. The encoded protein is CASSFERAYEQYF. The chain couples TRBV6-5 to TRBJ2-7, with a tentative D call TRBD2 (5 bases). The V gene's germline CDR1 is MNHEY and CDR2 SVGAGI. The CDR3 consists of 13 residues. The V and J ends lost 4 bases and 2 bases respectively, with 9 bases between them.